This TCR beta chain was observed in a study of response to subunit inactivated influenza vaccine. This clonotype was seen only a few times. Its specificity is unknown. Study-level results: There was a suggestion from the authors that each seasonal influenza vaccination recruits few new T cells.

TCRdb re-derived calls from the RT-PCR reads in MiXCR, one entry per CDR3 protein. The table records about 570,000 distinct CDR3 sequences, approximately 10% of them present only once. The same data also contributed to another study, on T cells expressing NK-cell markers. That study reports: TCR beta cDNA was made by 5'RACE template switching with UMIs. Roughly 1.0-7.0% of CD8+ T cells in six or seven donors belonged to dominant NKG2C+ clonotypes. Also leading the CD3+CD56-NKG2C+ fraction in a handful of donors were these clonotypes.

The specimen comprised PBMCs from blood, sampled on the day of vaccination. The sequence was obtained from a man in his fifties or sixties who received an inactivated influenza vaccine.

The chain's CDR3 is CAISARGQGDSYEQYF. CDR3 DNA: TGTGCCATCAGTGCCAGGGGACAGGGGGATTCCTACGAGCAGTACTTC. The V and J genes are TRBV10-3 and TRBJ2-7; 11 bases map to TRBD1. This CDR3 region has 16 residues. Germline V gene sequence: CDR1 ENHRY, CDR2 SYGVKD. Germline trimming cut 4 bases from V and 1 base from J; bases unmatched to any gene: 6.